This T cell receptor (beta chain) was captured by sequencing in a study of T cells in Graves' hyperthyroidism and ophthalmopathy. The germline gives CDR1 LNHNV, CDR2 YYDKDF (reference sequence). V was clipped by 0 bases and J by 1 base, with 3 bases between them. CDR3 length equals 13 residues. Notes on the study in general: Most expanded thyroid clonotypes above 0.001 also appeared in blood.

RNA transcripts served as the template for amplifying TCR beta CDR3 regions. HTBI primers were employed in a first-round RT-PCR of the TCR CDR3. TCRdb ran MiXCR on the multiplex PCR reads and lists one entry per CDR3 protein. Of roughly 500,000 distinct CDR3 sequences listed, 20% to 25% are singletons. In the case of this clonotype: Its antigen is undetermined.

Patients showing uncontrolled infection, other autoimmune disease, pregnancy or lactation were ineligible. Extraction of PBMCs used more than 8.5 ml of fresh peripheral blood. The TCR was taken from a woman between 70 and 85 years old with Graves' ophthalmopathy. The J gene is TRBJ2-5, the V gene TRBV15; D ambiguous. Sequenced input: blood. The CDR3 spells CATSREVQETQYF. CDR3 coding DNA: TGTGCCACCAGCAGAGAGGTCCAAGAGACCCAGTACTTC. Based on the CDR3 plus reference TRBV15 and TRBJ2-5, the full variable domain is DAMVIQNPRYQVTQFGKPVTLSCSQTLNHNVMYWYQQKSSQAPKLLFHYYDKDFNNEADTPDNFQSRRPNTSFCFLDIRSPGLGDTAMYLCATSREVQETQYFGPGTRLLVL.